This passage covers 6 T cell receptor beta chains from one sample sequenced in a study of human T cells and chemical hapten exposure. TCRdb reprocessed the RACE reads with MiXCR, giving one entry per CDR3 protein. The sample lists about 82,000 distinct CDR3 sequences, about 10% seen once, with less than 5% in the top ten. Documented time point: patch test 2, 6 weeks after DPC sensitization. Documented treatment: therapeutic diphenylcyclopropenone sensitization with weekly scalp DPC. Sequences were derived from whole blood, sampled in connection with sensitization to the hapten diphenylcyclopropenone (DPC). The receptor set was obtained from a woman in her 50s with alopecia areata. Some clones in this sample may be carry-over from other donors' samples.

This clonotype was seen at least ten times. The rearrangement joins TRBV4-1 to TRBJ2-5; tentatively, D is TRBD2 (5 bases). Germline V lookup: CDR1 MGHRA, CDR2 YSYEKL. The CDR3 length is 13 residues. The V end was cut by 6 bases, the J end by 3 bases, with 11 bases between. CDR3 in amino acids: CASSFMREETQYF. The CDR3 region has the DNA TGCGCCAGCAGTTTCATGAGGGAAGAGACCCAGTACTTC.

The CDR3, as DNA: TGTGCCAGCATTAGACAGGGGGCTGGAAACACCATATATTTT. Translation: CASIRQGAGNTIYF. The chain joins TRBV28 to TRBJ1-3, with 9 nucleotides matching TRBD1. Germline V lookup: CDR1 MDHEN, CDR2 SYDVKM. Trimming cost V 7 bases and J 2 bases; bases outside gene matches: 3. This CDR3 has 14 residues.

The chain carries TRBV21-1 and TRBJ1-5. TRBV21-1 is a recognized pseudogene. The CDR3 covers 17 residues. The CDR3 loop reads CASSNPTGGYSNQPQHF. CDR3 nucleotides: TGTGCCAGCAGCAACCCCACCGGCGGGTATAGCAATCAGCCCCAGCATTTT.

The J gene is TRBJ2-1, the V gene TRBV11-3; perhaps TRBD2 as D (5 bases). The germline V gene encodes CDR1 SGHNT and CDR2 YENEEA. Trimming removed 3 bases from V and 9 bases from J, with 12 bases in between. This CDR3 is built from 13 residues. The CDR3 DNA follows: TGTGCCAGCAGCTTGTCGGCCGGGATTGAGCAGTTCTTC. Encoded protein: CASSLSAGIEQFF.

Notes on this clonotype: A read error may be the cause here, since a much bigger clone is one base away. The J gene is TRBJ2-7, the V gene TRBV7-9, with 7 bases lining up with TRBD2. The ends lost 8 bases at V and 2 bases at J; junction bases unmatched: 9. Germline CDR1 SEHNR, CDR2 FQNEAQ (reference sequence). This CDR3 spans 14 amino acids. DNA of the CDR3: TGTGCCAGCGGCCCAGCGGGGCTTACCTACGAGCAGTACTTC. It specifies CASGPAGLTYEQYF.

This rearrangement joins TRBV7-2 to TRBJ2-1; D unresolved. Trimming took off 4 bases at V and 1 base at J, with 8 bases between the two ends. CDR1 and CDR2 (germline): SGHTA, FQGNSA. This CDR3 has 14 amino acids. The CDR3 protein is CASSSQTSYNEQFF. CDR3 DNA sequence: TGTGCCAGCAGCTCTCAGACTTCCTACAATGAGCAGTTCTTC. The full variable domain, completed using reference TRBV7-2 and TRBJ2-1, is GAGVSQSPSNKVTEKGKDVELRCDPISGHTALYWYRQSLGQGLEFLIYFQGNSAPDKSGLPSDRFSAERTGGSVSTLTIQRTQQEDSAVYLCASSSQTSYNEQFFGPGTRLTVL.